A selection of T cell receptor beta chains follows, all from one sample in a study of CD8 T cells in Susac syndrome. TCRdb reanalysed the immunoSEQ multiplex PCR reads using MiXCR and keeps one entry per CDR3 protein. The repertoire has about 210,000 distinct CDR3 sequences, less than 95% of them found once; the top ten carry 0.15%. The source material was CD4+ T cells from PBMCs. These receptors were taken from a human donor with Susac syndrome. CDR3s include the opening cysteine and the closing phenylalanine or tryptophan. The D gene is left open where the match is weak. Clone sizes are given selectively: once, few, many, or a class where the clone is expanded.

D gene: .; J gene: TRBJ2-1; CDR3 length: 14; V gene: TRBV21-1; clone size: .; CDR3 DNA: TGTGCCAGCAGCAGAAGGGACTCCTACAATGAGCAGTTCTTC; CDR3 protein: CASSRRDSYNEQFF
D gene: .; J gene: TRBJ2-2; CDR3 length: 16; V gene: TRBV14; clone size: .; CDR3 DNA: TGTGCCAGCAGCCAAGATGGACCTTTCAGACCGGGGGAGCTGTTTTTT; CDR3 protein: CASSQDGPFRPGELFF
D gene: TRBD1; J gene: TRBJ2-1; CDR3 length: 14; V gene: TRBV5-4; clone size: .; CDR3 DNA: TGTGCCAGCAGCCCAGGACAGGCGGGCAATGAGCAGTTCTTC; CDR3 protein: CASSPGQAGNEQFF
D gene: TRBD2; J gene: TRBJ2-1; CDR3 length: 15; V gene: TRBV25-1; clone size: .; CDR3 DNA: TGTGCCAGCAGTTATGGACTAGCGGGGGACAATGAGCAGTTCTTC; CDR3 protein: CASSYGLAGDNEQFF
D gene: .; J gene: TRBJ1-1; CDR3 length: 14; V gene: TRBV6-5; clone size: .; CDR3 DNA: TGTGCCAGCAGTTACTCTCCGATGAACACTGAAGCTTTCTTT; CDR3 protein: CASSYSPMNTEAFF
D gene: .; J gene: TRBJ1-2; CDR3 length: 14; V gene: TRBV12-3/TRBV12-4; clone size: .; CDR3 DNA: TGTGCCAGCAGCCCAGCGGTGTCTGGCTATGGCTACACCTTC; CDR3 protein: CASSPAVSGYGYTF
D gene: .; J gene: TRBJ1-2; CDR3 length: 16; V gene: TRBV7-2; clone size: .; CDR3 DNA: TGTGCCAGCAGCTTGGCGGACGGCGGGCGGTTGAACGGCTACACCTTC; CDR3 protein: CASSLADGGRLNGYTF
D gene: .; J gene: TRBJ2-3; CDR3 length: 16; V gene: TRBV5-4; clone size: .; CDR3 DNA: TGTGCCAGCAGCTTGGGGCACCCGATACCCACAGATACGCAGTATTTT; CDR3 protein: CASSLGHPIPTDTQYF
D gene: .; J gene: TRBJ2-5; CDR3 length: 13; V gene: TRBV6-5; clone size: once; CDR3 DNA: TGTGCCAGCAAGGAACAGCCCCAAGAGACCCAGTACTTC; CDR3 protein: CASKEQPQETQYF
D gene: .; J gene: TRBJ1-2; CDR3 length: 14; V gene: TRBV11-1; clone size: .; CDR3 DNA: TGTGCCAGCAGCTCCCAAACCCGGACGGGTGGCTACACCTTC; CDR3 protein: CASSSQTRTGGYTF
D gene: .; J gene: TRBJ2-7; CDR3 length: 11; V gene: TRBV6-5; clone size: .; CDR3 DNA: TGTGCCAGCAGTTACCCCGGCGGGCAGTACTTC; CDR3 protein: CASSYPGGQYF
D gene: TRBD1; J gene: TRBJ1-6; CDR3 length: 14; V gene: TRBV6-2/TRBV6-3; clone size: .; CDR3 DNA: TGTGCCAGCGGAAGCGGGACAGATAATTCACCCCTCCACTTT; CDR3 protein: CASGSGTDNSPLHF
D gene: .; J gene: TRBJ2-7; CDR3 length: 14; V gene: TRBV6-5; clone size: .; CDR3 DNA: TGTGCCAGCAGTTACTCAGCCAGTGCCTCCGAGCAGTACTTC; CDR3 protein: CASSYSASASEQYF
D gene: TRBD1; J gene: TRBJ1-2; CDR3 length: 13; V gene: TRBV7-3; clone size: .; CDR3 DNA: TGTGCCAGCAGCTGGGACAGAATGGATGGCTACACCTTC; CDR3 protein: CASSWDRMDGYTF
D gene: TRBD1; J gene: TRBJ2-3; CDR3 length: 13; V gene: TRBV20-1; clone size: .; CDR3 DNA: TGCAGTGTCGGGGGACAGGATTCAGATACGCAGTATTTT; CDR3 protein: CSVGGQDSDTQYF
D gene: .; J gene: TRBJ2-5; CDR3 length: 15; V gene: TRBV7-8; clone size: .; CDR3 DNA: TGTGCCAGCAGCTTAGCTGGGCGAGGCGCGGAGACCCAGTACTTC; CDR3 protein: CASSLAGRGAETQYF
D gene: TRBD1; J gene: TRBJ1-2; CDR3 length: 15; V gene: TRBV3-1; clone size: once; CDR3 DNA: TGTGCCAGCAGCCCCTTTCGGGACAGGGCCGGTGGCTACACCTTC; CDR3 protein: CASSPFRDRAGGYTF
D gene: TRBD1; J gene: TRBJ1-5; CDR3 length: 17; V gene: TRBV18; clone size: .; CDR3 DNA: TGTGCCAGCTCACCCGGTGACAGGGGGCGCGGCAATCAGCCCCAGCATTTT; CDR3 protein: CASSPGDRGRGNQPQHF
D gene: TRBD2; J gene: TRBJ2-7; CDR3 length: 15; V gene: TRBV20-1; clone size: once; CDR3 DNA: TGCAGTGCTAGAGGGCTTGAAGCGGGGGGGTCCGAGCAGTACTTC; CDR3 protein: CSARGLEAGGSEQYF
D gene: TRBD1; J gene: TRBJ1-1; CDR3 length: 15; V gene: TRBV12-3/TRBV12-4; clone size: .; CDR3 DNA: TGTGCCAGCAGGTCCAGGGGGGGGGCAGGCACTGAAGCTTTCTTT; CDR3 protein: CASRSRGGAGTEAFF
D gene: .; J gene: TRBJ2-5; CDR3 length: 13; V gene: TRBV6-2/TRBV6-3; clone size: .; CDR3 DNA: TGTGCCAGCAGGCGGGGACAGCAAGAGACCCAGTACTTC; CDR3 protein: CASRRGQQETQYF
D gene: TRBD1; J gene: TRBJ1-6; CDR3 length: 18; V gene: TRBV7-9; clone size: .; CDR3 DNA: TGTGCCAGCAGCGGGCCCCAGGCCGGGACAGGGAGCAATTCACCCCTCCACTTT; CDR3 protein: CASSGPQAGTGSNSPLHF
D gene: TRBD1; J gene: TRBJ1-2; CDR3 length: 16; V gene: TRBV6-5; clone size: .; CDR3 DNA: TGTGCCAGCAGTTACTTAGGACAGGGGACGGCTCTAGGCTACACCTTC; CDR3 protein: CASSYLGQGTALGYTF